The clone carrying this T cell receptor (beta chain) was detected only a few times. The record originates from a study of T cells in Graves' hyperthyroidism and ophthalmopathy. The source material, RNA transcripts, was used to amplify TCR beta CDR3 regions. Primed by the HTBI set, a first-round RT-PCR was run on the TCR CDR3. TCRdb re-called the multiplex PCR reads through MiXCR, storing one row per CDR3 protein. The table shows about 530,000 distinct CDR3 sequences, with roughly 15% occurring only once. Trimming stripped 6 bases from V and 2 bases from J, with 14 bases between. The CDR3 has 14 residues. CDR1 and CDR2 from the germline V gene are MRHNA and SNTAGT.

This TCR was sampled from a woman aged 18-30 years with Graves' ophthalmopathy. The material sequenced was blood. The rearrangement joins TRBV6-4 to TRBJ2-7, with D unclear. CDR3 DNA sequence: TGTGCCAGCAGCCGACTCAATTTCGCCTACGAGCAGTACTTC. As protein: CASSRLNFAYEQYF.